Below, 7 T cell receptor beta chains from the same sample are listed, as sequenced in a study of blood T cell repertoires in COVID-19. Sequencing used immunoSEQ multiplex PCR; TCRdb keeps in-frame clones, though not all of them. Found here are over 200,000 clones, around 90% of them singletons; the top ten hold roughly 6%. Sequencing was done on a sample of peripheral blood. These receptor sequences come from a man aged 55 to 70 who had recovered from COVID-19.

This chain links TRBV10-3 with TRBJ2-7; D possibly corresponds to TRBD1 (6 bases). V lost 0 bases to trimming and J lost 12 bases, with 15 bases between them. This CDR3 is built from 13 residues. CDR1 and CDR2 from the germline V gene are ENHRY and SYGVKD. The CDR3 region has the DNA TGTGCCATCAGTGAGTCGGTTACGGGACAACTGTACTTC. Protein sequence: CAISESVTGQLYF.

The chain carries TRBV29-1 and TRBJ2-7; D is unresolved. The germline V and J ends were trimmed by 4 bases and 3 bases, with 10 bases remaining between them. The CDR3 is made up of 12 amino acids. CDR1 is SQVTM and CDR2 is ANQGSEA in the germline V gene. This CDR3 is CSVGWQNYEQYF. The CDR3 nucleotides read TGCAGCGTTGGGTGGCAAAACTACGAGCAGTACTTC.

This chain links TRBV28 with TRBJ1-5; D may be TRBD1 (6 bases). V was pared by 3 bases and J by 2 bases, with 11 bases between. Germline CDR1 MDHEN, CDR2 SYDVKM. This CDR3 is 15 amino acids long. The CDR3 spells CASSFARGGNQPQHF. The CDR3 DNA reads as TGTGCCAGCAGTTTTGCCAGGGGTGGCAATCAGCCCCAGCATTTT.

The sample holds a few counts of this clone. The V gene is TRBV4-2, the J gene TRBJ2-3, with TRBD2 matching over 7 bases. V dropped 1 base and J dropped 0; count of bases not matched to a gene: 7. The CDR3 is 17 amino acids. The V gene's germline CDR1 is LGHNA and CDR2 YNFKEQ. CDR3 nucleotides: TGTGCCAGCAGCCAAGGTGGGAGGGCCGGCAGCACAGATACGCAGTATTTT. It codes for CASSQGGRAGSTDTQYF.

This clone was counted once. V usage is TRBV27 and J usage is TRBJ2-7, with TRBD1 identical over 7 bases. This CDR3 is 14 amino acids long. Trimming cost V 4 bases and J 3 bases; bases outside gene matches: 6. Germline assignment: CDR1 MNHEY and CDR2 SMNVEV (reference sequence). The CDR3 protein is CASSSRDRFYEQYF. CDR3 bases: TGTGCCAGCAGTTCCCGGGACAGATTCTACGAGCAGTACTTC.

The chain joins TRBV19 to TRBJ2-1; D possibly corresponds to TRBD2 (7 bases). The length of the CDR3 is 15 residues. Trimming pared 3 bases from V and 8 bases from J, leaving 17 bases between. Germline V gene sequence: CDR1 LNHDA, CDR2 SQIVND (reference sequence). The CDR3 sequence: CASSIRRGAPDEQFF. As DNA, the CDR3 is TGTGCCAGTAGTATTCGACGGGGGGCCCCGGATGAGCAGTTCTTC.

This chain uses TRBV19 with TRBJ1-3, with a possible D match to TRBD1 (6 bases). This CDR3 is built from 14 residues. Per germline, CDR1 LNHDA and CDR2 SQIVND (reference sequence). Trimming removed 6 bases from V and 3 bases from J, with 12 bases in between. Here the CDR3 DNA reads TGTGCCAGTAGACAGGGATCGGGTGGAAACACCATATATTTT. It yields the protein CASRQGSGGNTIYF.